A single sample gave rise to the 30 T cell receptor beta chains below, sequenced in a study of spatial heterogeneity in lung cancer. Using its own MiXCR run on the 5' RACE reads, TCRdb lists one record per CDR3 protein. Of 90,000 or so distinct CDR3 sequences detected, approximately 8.2% appear once; the ten largest clones hold 6.5% to 8.5%. Specified time point: sample taken at primary tumor resection. Whole RNA, which was extracted from tumor, nontumor lung tissue or frozen PBMC, was sequenced without any cell sorting. The sample was PBMCs, taken at surgery. These receptors came from a male donor with early-stage non-small cell lung cancer.

This clonotype has a handful of counts. J is TRBJ1-6 and V is TRBV15; TRBD1 agrees at 7 bases. Germline loops: CDR1 LNHNV, CDR2 YYDKDF (reference sequence). V shed 0 bases, J shed 9 bases, and the junction held 5 bases outside the gene matches. The CDR3 runs to 15 residues. CDR3 protein: CATSREQGVVSPLHF. CDR3 nucleotide sequence: TGTGCCACCAGCAGAGAGCAGGGGGTAGTTTCACCCCTCCACTTT.

A few counts support this clonotype. V is TRBV4-1 and J is TRBJ2-7; a weak D match, TRBD2 (7 bases). Trimming left V 1 base short and J 3 bases short, with 13 bases between. The CDR3 extends over 15 amino acids. Germline V gene sequence: CDR1 MGHRA, CDR2 YSYEKL. This chain's CDR3 is CASSQGGGSIYEQYF. The CDR3 bases are TGCGCCAGCAGCCAAGGGGGGGGCAGTATCTACGAGCAGTACTTC.

There are many counts of this clonotype. The chain carries TRBV6-5 and TRBJ2-1, with 8 bases identical to TRBD2. Looked up from germline, CDR1 is MNHEY and CDR2 is SVGAGI. The trim removed 6 bases at V and 12 bases at J, leaving 16 bases unmatched. The CDR3 totals 15 residues. The CDR3 region is CASSRTSGVGNGQFF. The CDR3, as DNA: TGTGCCAGCAGCCGTACTAGCGGAGTTGGAAACGGGCAGTTCTTC.

Ten or more counts support this clonotype. V gene TRBV5-5 combines with J gene TRBJ1-5, with 8 bases fitting TRBD1. The V segment lost 4 bases and the J segment 3 bases; nucleotides outside the gene matches: 6. This CDR3 is 15 amino acids long. CDR1 is SGHKS, CDR2 YYEKEE, per germline (reference sequence). CDR3: CASSLGQGNNQPQHF. The CDR3 region has the DNA TGTGCCAGCAGCCTCGGACAGGGTAACAATCAGCCCCAGCATTTT.

The rearrangement uses TRBV20-1 and TRBJ2-7, with D perhaps matching TRBD1 or TRBD2 (5 bases each). Looked up from germline, CDR1 is DFQATT and CDR2 is SNEGSKA (reference sequence). The CDR3 runs 10 residues. Between the trimmed V and J ends, which lost 3 bases and 6 bases, there was a span of 6 bases. CDR3 nucleotide sequence: TGCAGTGCTAGGGGGACCGAGCAGTACTTC. Translating it yields CSARGTEQYF.

This clonotype was found a few times. V usage is TRBV10-3 and J usage is TRBJ1-5; D not resolved. CDR3 size: 15 residues. V was clipped by 4 bases and J by 1 base, with 11 bases between them. Germline values: CDR1 ENHRY, CDR2 SYGVKD. CDR3 in DNA: TGTGCCATCAGTGTTTACCCTGGGAGCAATCAGCCCCAGCATTTT. Translating it yields CAISVYPGSNQPQHF.

The sample holds a few counts of this clonotype. The rearrangement links TRBV28 to TRBJ2-3, with 13 positions matching TRBD2. Losses at the gene ends were 6 bases for V and 2 bases for J; bases not matched to a gene: 5. This CDR3 region has 16 residues. Germline V gives CDR1 MDHEN, CDR2 SYDVKM. The CDR3 spells CASRTGTSGITDTQYF. The CDR3 DNA sequence: TGTGCCAGCAGGACCGGGACTAGCGGGATCACAGATACGCAGTATTTT.

Worth noting for this clonotype: Being one base from a much bigger clone, this may be a read error. The CDR3: CATSDSTRHHRVRSTGELFF. In DNA, the CDR3 is TGTGCCACCAGTGATTCGACTAGACACCACAGGGTCAGAAGCACCGGGGAGCTGTTTTTT. The gene calls are TRBV24-1 and TRBJ2-2; either TRBD1 or TRBD2 may fit D (6 bases each). CDR3 length: 20 residues. Germline CDR1 reads KGHDR; CDR2 reads SFDVKD. V dropped 2 bases and J dropped 4 bases, with 25 bases sitting between them.

This clonotype was seen at least ten times. This rearrangement joins TRBV20-1 to TRBJ1-1; D gene uncertain. Trimming left V 4 bases short and J 3 bases short, with 9 bases between. Germline assignment: CDR1 DFQATT and CDR2 SNEGSKA (reference sequence). The CDR3 covers 12 residues. The chain's CDR3 is CSANFGDTEAFF. CDR3 bases: TGCAGTGCTAACTTCGGGGACACTGAAGCTTTCTTT.

This clonotype turned up a few times. The chain couples TRBV28 to TRBJ2-7; the match to TRBD2 covers 11 bases. Germline V gene sequence: CDR1 MDHEN, CDR2 SYDVKM. CDR3 length equals 16 residues. The V and J ends lost 5 bases and 2 bases, in that order; junction bases with no gene match: 8. In DNA, the CDR3 is TGTGCCAGCAGTCGCTATTCTAGCGGGAGGCCCTACGAGCAGTACTTC. Its protein product is CASSRYSSGRPYEQYF.

Many counts were recorded for this clonotype. The V gene is TRBV6-2 or TRBV6-3, the J gene TRBJ1-3; the D gene is possibly TRBD1 (6 bases). V was trimmed by 9 bases and J by 0 bases, leaving 12 bases between them. Germline V CDR1 and CDR2: MNHEY, SVGEGT. This CDR3 contains 14 residues. The DNA for the CDR3 is TGTGCCAGTACCGACAGGAGCTCTGGAAACACCATATATTTT. This translates into CASTDRSSGNTIYF.

The J gene is TRBJ2-1, the V gene TRBV5-1; D call uncertain. V was cut by 2 bases and J by 2 bases, with 11 bases left in between. CDR3 length: 15 residues. Per germline, CDR1 SGHRS and CDR2 YFSETQ. The CDR3 sequence is CASSLADNPYNEQFF. The CDR3 nucleotides are TGCGCCAGCAGCTTAGCAGACAACCCCTACAATGAGCAGTTCTTC.

This clonotype was observed a handful of times. The chain links TRBV5-1 to TRBJ1-1, with 8 bases lining up with TRBD1. The CDR3 sequence is 13 residues long. V shed 6 bases, J shed 7 bases, and the junction held 8 bases outside the gene matches. CDR1 SGHRS and CDR2 YFSETQ come from the germline V gene. CDR3 region: CASTSTGVGEAFF. The CDR3 DNA follows: TGCGCCAGCACCTCGACAGGGGTCGGTGAAGCTTTCTTT. The full variable domain, its missing parts supplied by reference TRBV5-1 and TRBJ1-1, is KAGVTQTPRYLIKTRGQQVTLSCSPISGHRSVSWYQQTPGQGLQFLFEYFSETQRNKGNFPGRFSGRQFSNSRSEMNVSTLELGDSALYLCASTSTGVGEAFFGQGTRLTVV.

This clonotype occurred a few times. The rearrangement uses TRBV2 and TRBJ1-5; TRBD1 is a possible D gene (6 bases). V gave up 4 bases and J gave up 6 bases, with 13 bases separating them. There are 14 residues in the CDR3. From germline, CDR1 is SNHLY and CDR2 FYNNEI. CDR3 region: CASSGGGVVQPQHF. The CDR3 region has the DNA TGTGCCAGCAGTGGCGGGGGCGTGGTTCAGCCCCAGCATTTT.

This clonotype was picked up many times. The chain employs TRBV20-1 and TRBJ1-5, with unresolved D. This CDR3 contains 12 residues. V was pared by 2 bases and J by 4 bases, with 6 bases between. CDR1 and CDR2 from the germline V gene are DFQATT and SNEGSKA (reference sequence). CDR3 sequence reads: CSARSGNQPQHF. DNA for the CDR3: TGCAGTGCTAGATCCGGAAATCAGCCCCAGCATTTT.

CDR3 loop: CASSLVGAGGYEQYF. As DNA, the CDR3 is TGTGCCAGCAGCTTGGTGGGAGCGGGAGGCTACGAGCAGTACTTC. The chain carries TRBV7-2 and TRBJ2-7; 9 bases match TRBD2. The V segment lost 3 bases and the J segment 3 bases; nucleotides outside the gene matches: 6. The CDR3 has 15 amino acids. Germline V lookup: CDR1 SGHTA, CDR2 FQGNSA.

In regard to this clonotype: A junction boundary mismatches the germline segment, possibly from a read error. The chain combines TRBV19 with TRBJ2-3, with a possible D match to TRBD1 (5 bases). This CDR3 has 14 residues. The V gene's germline CDR1 is LNHDA and CDR2 SQIVND (reference sequence). The CDR3 reads CASSMGRPQDMQYF. The CDR3 DNA sequence: TGTGCCAGTAGTATGGGGCGGCCCCAAGATATGCAGTATTTT.

Many counts were recorded for this clonotype. The chain links TRBV20-1 to TRBJ2-7; the match to TRBD1 covers 8 bases. Losses at the gene ends were 2 bases for V and 4 bases for J; bases not matched to a gene: 4. CDR1 and CDR2 from the germline V gene are DFQATT and SNEGSKA (reference sequence). This CDR3 is built from 13 residues. In nucleotides, the CDR3 is TGCAGTGCTAGACAGGGGGCTAGGTACGAGCAGTACTTC. Translating it yields CSARQGARYEQYF.

V gene TRBV7-8 combines with J gene TRBJ2-7; maybe TRBD1 (5 bases). CDR1 is SGHVS, CDR2 FQNEAQ, per germline. The V gene lost 3 bases and the J gene lost 5 bases, with 8 bases spanning the gap. The CDR3 consists of 12 residues. CDR3 sequence (DNA): TGTGCCAGCAGCTTTTCCAGGGACGAGCAGTACTTC. This gives the protein CASSFSRDEQYF.

This clonotype was detected ten times or more. This chain connects TRBV28 to TRBJ2-2; D uncertain. V was shortened by 5 bases and J by 1 base, with 8 bases between the two germline ends. The CDR3 totals 14 residues. Germline assignment: CDR1 MDHEN and CDR2 SYDVKM. CDR3 nucleotide sequence: TGTGCCAGCAGTCCCCCAGGGAACACCGGGGAGCTGTTTTTT. Translating gives CASSPPGNTGELFF.

This clonotype was seen a handful of times. The chain employs TRBV6-1 and TRBJ2-7; D is uncertain. Germline assignment: CDR1 MNHNS and CDR2 SASEGT. V dropped 4 bases and J dropped 4 bases, with 8 bases sitting between them. This CDR3 spans 12 amino acids. Here the CDR3 reads CASSVYGYEQYF. DNA for the CDR3: TGTGCCAGCAGTGTCTACGGTTACGAGCAGTACTTC.

This clonotype was seen many times. The chain is built from TRBV2 and TRBJ2-1, with 11 bases aligning to TRBD1. Germline V gene data show CDR1 as SNHLY and CDR2 as FYNNEI. The CDR3 has 16 amino acids. The J segment lost 4 bases and the V segment lost 5 bases, leaving 7 bases of the junction unmatched. The DNA of the CDR3 is TGTGCCAGCAGTCTCCGGACAGGGGGCGGGTACAATGAGCAGTTCTTC. Translated, it gives CASSLRTGGGYNEQFF.

The rearrangement links TRBV10-3 to TRBJ1-2; no clear D. The V gene's germline CDR1 is ENHRY and CDR2 SYGVKD. The CDR3 has 13 residues. V lost 0 bases, J lost 7 bases, and 9 bases lay in between. The CDR3 is CAISESEGGGYTF. DNA for the CDR3: TGTGCCATCAGTGAGTCGGAGGGAGGTGGCTACACCTTC.

This clonotype was seen ten or more times. CDR3 residues: CASSPGGQGGSPLHF. CDR3 DNA sequence: TGCGCCAGCAGCCCCGGGGGACAGGGTGGCTCACCCCTCCACTTT. The chain is built from TRBV5-1 and TRBJ1-6; 9 nucleotides align to TRBD1. J gave up 10 bases and V 4 bases, and 9 bases lay outside the gene matches. The CDR3 is 15 amino acids. Per germline, CDR1 SGHRS and CDR2 YFSETQ.

The chain uses TRBV7-2 and TRBJ1-2, with TRBD1 as a possible D gene (5 bases). Germline V gene data show CDR1 as SGHTA and CDR2 as FQGNSA. Trimming left V 1 base short and J 5 bases short, with 20 bases between. The CDR3 length is 17 residues. The CDR3 DNA reads TGTGCCAGCAGCTTAGGCCCCCCGGGAAGGGGAGAGTATGGCTACACCTTC. As protein: CASSLGPPGRGEYGYTF.

The chain combines TRBV7-9 with TRBJ2-7; 9 nucleotides align to TRBD1. Germline V gives CDR1 SEHNR, CDR2 FQNEAQ (reference sequence). V shed 5 bases, J shed 4 bases, and the junction held 6 bases outside the gene matches. This CDR3 has 14 amino acids. The CDR3 DNA reads TGTGCCAGCAGCCTCGGGACAGGGAGATACGAGCAGTACTTC. Translating it yields CASSLGTGRYEQYF.

In its sample, this clonotype was seen many times. This rearrangement joins TRBV5-1 to TRBJ2-1; the D gene is possibly TRBD1 (6 bases). The CDR3 has 15 residues. In germline, CDR1 is SGHRS, CDR2 YFSETQ. V lost 0 bases to trimming and J lost 8 bases, with 15 bases between them. CDR3 bases: TGCGCCAGCAGCTTGGATACAGGGCCCGGGTATGAGCAGTTCTTC. The encoded protein is CASSLDTGPGYEQFF.

This chain joins TRBV24-1 and TRBJ2-3; TRBD2 aligns across 8 bases. Losses at the gene ends were 2 bases for V and 2 bases for J; bases not matched to a gene: 2. This CDR3 comprises 15 residues. Germline CDR1 KGHDR, CDR2 SFDVKD. CDR3 sequence (DNA): TGTGCCACCAGTGATTCAGCGGGGGCCACAGATACGCAGTATTTT. It is translated as CATSDSAGATDTQYF.

The rearrangement links TRBV7-2 to TRBJ2-5; 10 bases align to TRBD2. Germline CDR1 reads SGHTA; CDR2 reads FQGNSA. V was clipped by 2 bases and J by 5 bases; unmatched bases: 8. CDR3 length: 16 residues. The CDR3 loop is CASSLQAGGHGETQYF. CDR3 nucleotides: TGTGCCAGCAGCTTACAAGCGGGGGGGCACGGGGAGACCCAGTACTTC.

This clonotype was seen only a few times. The chain has TRBV12-3 or TRBV12-4 and TRBJ2-5; perhaps TRBD2 as D (5 bases). This CDR3 comprises 14 residues. V shed 0 bases and J shed 2 bases, with 7 bases lying between them. Here the CDR3 reads CASSLAGKQETQYF. In DNA, the CDR3 is TGTGCCAGCAGTTTAGCCGGGAAGCAAGAGACCCAGTACTTC.